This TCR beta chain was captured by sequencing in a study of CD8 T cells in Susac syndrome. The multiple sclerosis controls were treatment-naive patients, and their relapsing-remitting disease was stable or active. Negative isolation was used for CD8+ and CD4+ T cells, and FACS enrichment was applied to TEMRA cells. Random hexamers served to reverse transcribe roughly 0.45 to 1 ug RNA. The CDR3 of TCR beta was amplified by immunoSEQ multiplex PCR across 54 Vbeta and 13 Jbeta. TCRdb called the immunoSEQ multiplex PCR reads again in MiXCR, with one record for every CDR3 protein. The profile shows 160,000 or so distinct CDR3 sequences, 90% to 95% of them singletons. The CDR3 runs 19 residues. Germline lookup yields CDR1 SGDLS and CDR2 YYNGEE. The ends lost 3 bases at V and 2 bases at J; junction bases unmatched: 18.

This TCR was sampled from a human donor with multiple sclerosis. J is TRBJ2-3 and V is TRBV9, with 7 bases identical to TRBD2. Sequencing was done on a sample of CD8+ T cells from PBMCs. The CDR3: CASSDQASGLWAYTDTQYF. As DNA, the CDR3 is TGTGCCAGCAGCGATCAGGCTAGCGGACTATGGGCATACACAGATACGCAGTATTTT. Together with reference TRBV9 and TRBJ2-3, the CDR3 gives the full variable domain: DSGVTQTPKHLITATGQRVTLRCSPRSGDLSVYWYQQSLDQGLQFLIQYYNGEERAKGNILERFSAQQFPDLHSELNLSSLELGDSALYFCASSDQASGLWAYTDTQYFGPGTRLTVL.